This TCR beta chain is drawn from a study of CD8 T cells in ankylosing spondylitis. Study-level points and caveats: Characteristic of ankylosing spondylitis blood, it appeared, was a TCR beta motif comprising about eight highly homologous variants. Researchers report that disease-linked clones proved CD8+ and relatively rare in peripheral blood. Earlier studies detected some motif variants in reactive arthritis synovial fluid and blood.

The germline V gene encodes CDR1 SGHRS and CDR2 YFSETQ. Trimming removed 4 bases at V and 3 bases at J, with 17 bases between. This CDR3 has 16 amino acids. This clonotype was detected only a few times. Its antigen is as yet unknown. Researchers built TCR beta libraries using quantitative 5'-RACE with molecular barcodes. TCRdb fed the 5' RACE reads into MiXCR, producing one record per CDR3 protein. The sample holds hundreds of thousands of distinct CDR3 sequences, roughly a quarter seen once. The source material was blood, either unsorted or a sorted T cell fraction (not recorded which). The TCR was taken from a male donor with ankylosing spondylitis. V usage is TRBV5-1 and J usage is TRBJ2-1; D gene ambiguous. The CDR3 coding sequence is TGCGCCAGCAGCGCAATCCAATTTACACACTACAATGAGCAGTTCTTC. This translates into CASSAIQFTHYNEQFF.